Following are 25 T cell receptor beta chains from one sample sequenced in a study of human T cells and chemical hapten exposure. Treatment given: therapeutic diphenylcyclopropenone sensitization with weekly scalp DPC. The library labeled individual cDNA molecules by adding unique molecular identifiers to them. MiXCR was run by TCRdb on the reads, yielding one entry per CDR3 protein. The sample includes roughly 150 distinct CDR3 sequences, 64% of them seen just once. The input for sequencing was whole blood, taken before DPC sensitization or 2, 6, or about 24 weeks after (not recorded which). All receptors come from an adult with alopecia areata. Some clones in this sample may be carry-over from other donors' samples. This table probably holds off-target reads from a library built for another chain.

J is TRBJ2-2 and V is TRBV19; 11 positions match TRBD2. Per the germline V gene, CDR1 is LNHDA and CDR2 is SQIVND (reference sequence). This CDR3 spans 20 amino acids. V was clipped by 7 bases and J by 0 bases; unmatched bases: 16. The CDR3, as DNA: TGTGCCAGTAAGTCTTCCTTACGTGGGACTAGCGGTTCGAACACCGGGGAGCTGTTTTTT. Translated, it gives CASKSSLRGTSGSNTGELFF.

This clonotype appeared a few times. The chain has TRBV7-9 and TRBJ1-4, with no clear D. V was trimmed by 5 bases and J by 8 bases, leaving 15 bases between them. The CDR3 covers 14 residues. Germline CDR1 is SEHNR and CDR2 is FQNEAQ (reference sequence). CDR3 sequence reads: CASSLVEGREKLFF. The CDR3 DNA reads TGTGCCAGCAGCCTCGTGGAGGGTCGAGAAAAACTGTTTTTT.

The V call is TRBV5-6, the J call TRBJ2-1, with TRBD2 matching 10 bases. The CDR3 contains 17 residues. Trimming took 0 bases from V and 7 from J; bases not matched to a gene: 10. Germline CDR1 reads SGHDT; CDR2 reads YYEEEE. CDR3 DNA sequence: TGTGCCAGCAGCTTGGCTAGCGGGGGCTTCTCTGGGAATGAGCAGTTCTTC. Amino acids: CASSLASGGFSGNEQFF. Full variable domain (rest looked up from reference TRBV5-6 and TRBJ2-1): DAGVTQSPTHLIKTRGQQVTLRCSPKSGHDTVSWYQQALGQGPQFIFQYYEEEERQRGNFPDRFSGHQFPNYSSELNVNALLLGDSALYLCASSLASGGFSGNEQFFGPGTRLTVL.

The chain uses TRBV7-2 and TRBJ1-5, with unresolved D. The CDR3 loop spans 14 amino acids. Between the trimmed V and J ends, which lost 5 bases and 4 bases, there was a span of 12 bases. Germline CDR1 reads SGHTA; CDR2 reads FQGNSA. The CDR3, as DNA: TGTGCCAGCAGCCAGACTGCGGTAAATCAGCCCCAGCATTTT. It translates to CASSQTAVNQPQHF. The full variable domain, its missing parts supplied by reference TRBV7-2 and TRBJ1-5, is GAGVSQSPSNKVTEKGKDVELRCDPISGHTALYWYRQSLGQGLEFLIYFQGNSAPDKSGLPSDRFSAERTGGSVSTLTIQRTQQEDSAVYLCASSQTAVNQPQHFGDGTRLSIL.

J is TRBJ1-1 and V is TRBV6-2 or TRBV6-3; 8 bases align to TRBD1. CDR1 and CDR2 from the germline V gene are MNHEY and SVGEGT. Germline trimming cut 6 bases from V and 5 bases from J; bases unmatched to any gene: 11. The CDR3 contains 15 residues. CDR3 in amino acids: CASSLPGTGITEAFF. The CDR3 nucleotides are TGTGCCAGCAGCCTCCCCGGGACAGGAATAACTGAAGCTTTCTTT.

The chain links TRBV30 to TRBJ1-1, with a weak D call TRBD1 (6 bases). The ends were cut back, 3 bases at V and 0 bases at J, with 8 bases in the middle. Germline V gene sequence: CDR1 GTSNPN, CDR2 SVGIG (reference sequence). CDR3 length equals 13 residues. The CDR3: CAWSGQLNTEAFF. The CDR3, as DNA: TGTGCCTGGAGCGGACAGCTGAACACTGAAGCTTTCTTT.

The V gene is TRBV29-1, the J gene TRBJ1-1, with no clear D. Germline CDR1 SQVTM, CDR2 ANQGSEA. The CDR3 is 9 residues long. V was pared by 3 bases and J by 11 bases, with 7 bases between. CDR3: CSVEDGAFF. Written as DNA, the CDR3 is TGCAGCGTTGAGGATGGGGCTTTCTTT. Combining the CDR3 with reference TRBV29-1 and TRBJ1-1 gives the whole variable domain SAVISQKPSRDICQRGTSLTIQCQVDSQVTMMFWYRQQPGQSLTLIATANQGSEATYESGFVIDKFPISRPNLTFSTLTVSNMSPEDSSIYLCSVEDGAFFGQGTRLTVV.

The chain recombines TRBV27 with TRBJ2-7; 13 positions agree with TRBD2. Germline V lookup: CDR1 MNHEY, CDR2 SMNVEV (reference sequence). The V and J ends lost 7 bases and 2 bases, in that order; junction bases with no gene match: 5. This CDR3 spans 15 amino acids. CDR3 coding DNA: TGTGCCAGCACCGGCGGACTAGCGGGAGCCTACGAGCAGTACTTC. Translated, it gives CASTGGLAGAYEQYF.

The rearrangement links TRBV30 to TRBJ2-5, with D perhaps TRBD1 (6 bases). There are 15 residues in the CDR3. V gave up 3 bases and J gave up 2 bases, with 16 bases separating them. Per the germline V gene, CDR1 is GTSNPN and CDR2 is SVGIG (reference sequence). CDR3 in amino acids: CAWSAGAGTQETQYF. As DNA, the CDR3 is TGTGCCTGGAGCGCAGGGGCCGGAACACAAGAGACCCAGTACTTC.

This clonotype has more than one count but fewer than ten. This chain links TRBV2 with TRBJ2-7, with D unclear. V lost 2 bases and J lost 1, with 9 bases in between. The CDR3 has 14 amino acids. Germline V lookup: CDR1 SNHLY, CDR2 FYNNEI. CDR3 bases: TGTGCCAGCAGTGAATTCGACACTTCCTACGAGCAGTACTTC. Protein sequence: CASSEFDTSYEQYF.

This clonotype came up a few times. The J gene is TRBJ2-7, the V gene TRBV7-2, with D possibly being TRBD1 or TRBD2 (5 bases each). Trimming took 5 bases from V and 6 from J, leaving 20 bases between them. Germline CDR1 SGHTA, CDR2 FQGNSA. CDR3 length: 15 residues. The CDR3 DNA reads as TGTGCCAGCAGCACAAGCACGGGACGGATTGGCGAGCAGTACTTC. Translating gives CASSTSTGRIGEQYF.

As concerns this clonotype: At one of its ends the junction is not consistent with the germline gene, which may arise from a read error. V and J are TRBV20-1 and TRBJ2-1; D may be TRBD2 (5 bases). This CDR3 comprises 9 residues. CDR1 is DFQATT, CDR2 SNEGSKA, per germline (reference sequence). In DNA form, the CDR3 reads TGCAGTGCGGCGGGCCCCCCGCACTTC. It is translated as CSAAGPPHF.

The chain has TRBV5-1 and TRBJ1-2; 7 positions agree with TRBD1. Looked up from germline, CDR1 is SGHRS and CDR2 is YFSETQ. The J segment lost 4 bases and the V segment lost 2 bases, leaving 2 bases of the junction unmatched. The CDR3 is 13 amino acids. CDR3 amino acids: CASSFGDSYGYTF. The CDR3 nucleotides are TGCGCCAGCAGCTTCGGGGACAGCTATGGCTACACCTTC.

The rearrangement uses TRBV6-1 and TRBJ2-7, with D unresolved. CDR1 and CDR2 from the germline V gene are MNHNS and SASEGT. The CDR3 runs to 10 residues. Trimming took 5 bases from V and 3 from J, leaving 2 bases between them. Here the CDR3 DNA reads TGTGCCAGCAGTAACTACGAGCAGTACTTC. Amino acid sequence: CASSNYEQYF.

This clonotype is a singleton in its sample. The chain carries TRBV6-2 or TRBV6-3 and TRBJ2-3; tentatively, D is TRBD2 (6 bases). Germline values: CDR1 MNHEY, CDR2 SVGEGT. Trimming took off 5 bases at V and 2 bases at J, with 17 bases between the two ends. CDR3 size: 16 residues. CDR3 in amino acids: CASSTRGSGATDTQYF. DNA of the CDR3: TGTGCCAGCAGTACCCGGGGTAGCGGAGCCACAGATACGCAGTATTTT.

The rearrangement uses TRBV5-5 and TRBJ2-2, with 8 bases fitting TRBD1. CDR1 is SGHKS, CDR2 YYEKEE, per germline (reference sequence). This CDR3 contains 19 residues. V was pared by 3 bases and J by 1 base, with 14 bases of the junction left unmatched. The CDR3 here is CASSSAAAGGLVNTGELFF. CDR3 sequence (DNA): TGTGCCAGCAGCTCGGCCGCGGCAGGGGGCTTAGTGAACACCGGGGAGCTGTTTTTT.

The chain couples TRBV19 to TRBJ2-1; no reliable D call. Germline CDR1 LNHDA, CDR2 SQIVND (reference sequence). The length of the CDR3 is 15 residues. Trimming left V 7 bases short and J 0 bases short, with 13 bases between. The CDR3 sequence is CASTISWDSYNEQFF. The CDR3 bases are TGTGCCAGTACCATTAGCTGGGACTCCTACAATGAGCAGTTCTTC.

The gene calls are TRBV6-5 and TRBJ2-7, with 8 bases matching TRBD1. This CDR3 region has 16 residues. The V gene's germline CDR1 is MNHEY and CDR2 SVGAGI. Unmatched junction bases numbered 12, after V lost 6 bases and J lost 2 bases. The chain's CDR3 is CASSDGTGVSAYEQYF. CDR3 nucleotides: TGTGCCAGCAGCGACGGGACAGGAGTTTCCGCCTACGAGCAGTACTTC.

V gene TRBV30 combines with J gene TRBJ2-1; possible D gene TRBD2, 5 bases. The germline gives CDR1 GTSNPN, CDR2 SVGIG (reference sequence). Trimming took 7 bases from V and 0 from J, leaving 10 bases between them. The CDR3 has 13 residues. This CDR3 reads CASDSSSYNEQFF. CDR3 DNA sequence: TGTGCCTCGGACTCGAGCTCCTACAATGAGCAGTTCTTC.

The V gene is TRBV10-1, the J gene TRBJ2-7; a weak D match, TRBD1 (5 bases). The length of the CDR3 is 11 residues. Germline assignment: CDR1 WNHNN and CDR2 SYGVQD (reference sequence). Trimming stripped 5 bases from V and 4 bases from J, with 6 bases between. CDR3 loop: CASSQGYEQYF. In nucleotides, the CDR3 is TGCGCCAGCAGTCAGGGTTACGAGCAGTACTTC.

This clonotype turned up a few times. This chain joins TRBV11-2 and TRBJ2-3, with 7 bases aligning to TRBD2. The V gene's germline CDR1 is SGHAT and CDR2 FQNNGV. The CDR3 consists of 18 residues. The ends lost 1 base at V and 1 base at J; junction bases unmatched: 11. DNA for the CDR3: TGTGCCAGCAGCTTAGTCCGCGGGAGATTATCGCGCACAGATACGCAGTATTTT. This encodes CASSLVRGRLSRTDTQYF.

This clonotype was observed a few times. This chain joins TRBV7-9 and TRBJ2-1; 15 nucleotides line up with TRBD2. The CDR3 is 17 amino acids. V gave up 5 bases and J gave up 9 bases; unmatched junction bases: 11. Germline assignment: CDR1 SEHNR and CDR2 FQNEAQ (reference sequence). The CDR3 DNA reads TGTGCCAGCAGCCCTCCCCGGACTAGCGGGAGGGTATGTGAGCAGTTCTTC. Amino acids: CASSPPRTSGRVCEQFF.

This clonotype was seen more than once but under ten times. The chain uses TRBV7-6 and TRBJ2-7, with 12 bases lining up with TRBD1. Germline V gene lookup returns CDR1 SGHVS and CDR2 FNYEAQ. There are 15 residues in the CDR3. Germline trimming cut 2 bases from V and 7 bases from J; bases unmatched to any gene: 6. DNA of the CDR3: TGTGCCAGCAGCTTACCGGGACAGGGGGCAGGAGAGCAGTACTTC. Its translation: CASSLPGQGAGEQYF.

V and J are TRBV20-1 and TRBJ2-7; 9 nucleotides agree with TRBD1. CDR1 is DFQATT, CDR2 SNEGSKA, per germline (reference sequence). This CDR3 spans 13 amino acids. With 1 base clipped from V and 4 bases from J, the junction kept 2 bases outside the gene matches. The CDR3 DNA follows: TGCAGTGCTAGAGGGGACAGGGAATACGAGCAGTACTTC. Residues: CSARGDREYEQYF.

The chain links TRBV6-2 or TRBV6-3 to TRBJ2-7; the D gene is possibly TRBD2 (6 bases). V was shortened by 4 bases and J by 5 bases, with 15 bases between the two germline ends. The CDR3 runs to 14 residues. Germline values: CDR1 MNHEY, CDR2 SVGEGT. The DNA of the CDR3 is TGTGCCAGCAGTTTCAAGGGAGGTTTCAACGAGCAGTACTTC. Amino acid sequence: CASSFKGGFNEQYF.